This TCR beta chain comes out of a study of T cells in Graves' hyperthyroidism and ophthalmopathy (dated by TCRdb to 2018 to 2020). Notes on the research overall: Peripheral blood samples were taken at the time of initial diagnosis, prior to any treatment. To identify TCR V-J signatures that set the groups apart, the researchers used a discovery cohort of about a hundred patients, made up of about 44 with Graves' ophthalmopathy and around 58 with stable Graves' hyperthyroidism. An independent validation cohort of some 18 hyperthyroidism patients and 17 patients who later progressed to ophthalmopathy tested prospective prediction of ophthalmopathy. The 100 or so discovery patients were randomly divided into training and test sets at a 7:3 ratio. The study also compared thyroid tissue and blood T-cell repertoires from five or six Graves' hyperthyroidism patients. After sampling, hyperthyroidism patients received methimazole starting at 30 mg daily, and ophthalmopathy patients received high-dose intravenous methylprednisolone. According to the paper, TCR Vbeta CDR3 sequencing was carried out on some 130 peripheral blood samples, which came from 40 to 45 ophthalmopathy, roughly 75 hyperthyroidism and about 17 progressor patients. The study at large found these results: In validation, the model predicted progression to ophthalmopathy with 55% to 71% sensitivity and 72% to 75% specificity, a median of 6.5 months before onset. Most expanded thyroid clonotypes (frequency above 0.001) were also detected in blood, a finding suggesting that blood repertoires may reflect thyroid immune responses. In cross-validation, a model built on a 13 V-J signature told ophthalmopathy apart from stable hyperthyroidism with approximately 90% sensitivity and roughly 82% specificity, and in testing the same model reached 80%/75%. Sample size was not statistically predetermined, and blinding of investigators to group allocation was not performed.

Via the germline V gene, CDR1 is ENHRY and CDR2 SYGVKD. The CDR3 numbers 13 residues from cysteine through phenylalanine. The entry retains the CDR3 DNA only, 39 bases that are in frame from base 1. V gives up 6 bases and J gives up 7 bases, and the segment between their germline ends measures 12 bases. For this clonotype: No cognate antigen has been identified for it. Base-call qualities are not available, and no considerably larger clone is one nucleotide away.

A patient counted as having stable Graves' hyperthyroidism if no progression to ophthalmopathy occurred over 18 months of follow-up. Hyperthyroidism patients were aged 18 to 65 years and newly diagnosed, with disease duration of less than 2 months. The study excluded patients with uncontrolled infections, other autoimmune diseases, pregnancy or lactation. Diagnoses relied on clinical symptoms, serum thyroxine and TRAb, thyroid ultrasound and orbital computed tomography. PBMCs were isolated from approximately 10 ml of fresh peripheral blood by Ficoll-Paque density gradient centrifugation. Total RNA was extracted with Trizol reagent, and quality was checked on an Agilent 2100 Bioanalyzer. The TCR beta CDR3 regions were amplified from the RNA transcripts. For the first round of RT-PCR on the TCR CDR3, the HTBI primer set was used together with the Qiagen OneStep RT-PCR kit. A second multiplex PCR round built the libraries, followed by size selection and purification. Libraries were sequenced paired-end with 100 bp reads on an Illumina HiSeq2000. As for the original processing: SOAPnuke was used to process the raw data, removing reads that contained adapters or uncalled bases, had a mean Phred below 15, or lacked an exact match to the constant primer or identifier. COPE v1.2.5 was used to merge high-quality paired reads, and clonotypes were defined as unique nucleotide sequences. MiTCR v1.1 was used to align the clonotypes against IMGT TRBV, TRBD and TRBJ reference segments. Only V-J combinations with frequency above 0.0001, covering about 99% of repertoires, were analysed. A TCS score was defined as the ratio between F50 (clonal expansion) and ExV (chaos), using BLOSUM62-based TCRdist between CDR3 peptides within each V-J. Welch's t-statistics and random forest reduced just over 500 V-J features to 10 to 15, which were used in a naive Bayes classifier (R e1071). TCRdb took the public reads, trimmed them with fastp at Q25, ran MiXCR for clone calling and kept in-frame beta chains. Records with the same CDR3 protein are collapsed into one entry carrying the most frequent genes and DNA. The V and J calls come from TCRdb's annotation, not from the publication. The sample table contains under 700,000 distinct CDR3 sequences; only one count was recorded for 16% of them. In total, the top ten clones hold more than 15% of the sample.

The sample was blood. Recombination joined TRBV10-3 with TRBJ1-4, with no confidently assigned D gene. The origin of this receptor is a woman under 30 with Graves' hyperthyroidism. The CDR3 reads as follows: CAIRRERGEKLFF. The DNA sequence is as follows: TGTGCCATCAGGAGGGAACGCGGTGAAAAACTGTTTTTT.